The present T cell receptor (beta chain) was sequenced within a study of shared clonotypes between healthy human individuals. Study outcomes and limitations: It was observed that about 5% of naive CD4 clonotypes were shared across a handful of donors.

There are 13 residues in the CDR3. The germline V gene has CDR1 MNHNS and CDR2 SASEGT. Remarks on this clone: Its antigen is unknown. Germline and junction disagree at one end, which may indicate a read error.

Clones were read by immunoSEQ multiplex PCR, and TCRdb kept only the in-frame ones, dropping some. There are about a million clones in the sample; roughly 80% occur only once, and 0.85% to 1% lies in the top ten. Sequencing used memory CD4+ T cells from PBMCs. The subset was: CD45RA-negative fraction. The J gene is TRBJ2-2, the V gene TRBV6-1; weak D call: TRBD2 (5 bases). The sequence came from a man younger than 30 in good health. Some clones in this sample may be carry-over from other donors' samples. The CDR3 region is CASSYPGTGELLF. The CDR3 DNA reads TGTGCCAGCAGTTATCCGGGAACCGGGGAGCTGCTTTTT.